The 21 T cell receptor beta chains presented below share a single source sample, sequenced in a study of identical twins. TCRdb itself ran the 5' RACE reads through MiXCR, one entry per CDR3 protein. The sample has hundreds of thousands of distinct CDR3 sequences, 15% to 20% seen once. This sample also appeared in a second study, on T cells expressing NK-cell markers.

Sequences were obtained from PBMCs. The receptors come from a young woman in good health.

The CDR3 coding sequence is TGTGCCAGCAGTTACGCGGGGGGCTCCTACAATGAGCAGTTCTTC. Amino acids: CASSYAGGSYNEQFF. The chain couples TRBV6-2 or TRBV6-3 to TRBJ2-1; 8 nucleotides align to TRBD2. This CDR3 contains 15 residues. The germline V gene has CDR1 MNHEY and CDR2 SVGEGT. V shed 2 bases, J shed 0 bases, and the junction held 0 bases outside the gene matches.

The rearrangement links TRBV20-1 to TRBJ1-1, with 7 nucleotides matching TRBD1. Germline V CDR1 and CDR2: DFQATT, SNEGSKA (reference sequence). V trimming: 3 bases; J trimming: 4 bases; junction bases outside the gene matches: 14. CDR3 length: 16 residues. The CDR3 DNA sequence: TGCAGTGCTAGTTCTTCCGAGGGGGCTAGTTTCACTGAAGCTTTCTTT. This gives the protein CSASSSEGASFTEAFF.

This clonotype was observed a handful of times. The V gene is TRBV20-1, the J gene TRBJ2-1; D is undetermined. The length of the CDR3 is 11 residues. The germline gives CDR1 DFQATT, CDR2 SNEGSKA (reference sequence). V dropped 3 bases and J dropped 4 bases, with 4 bases sitting between them. CDR3 sequence reads: CSASEYNEQFF. The DNA of the CDR3 is TGCAGTGCTAGCGAGTACAATGAGCAGTTCTTC.

The table lists this clonotype with a few counts. This chain connects TRBV25-1 to TRBJ1-2; TRBD1 matches 8 bases. The V gene end was trimmed by 4 bases and the J gene end by 3 bases; junction bases not matched to a gene: 4. CDR3 size: 14 residues. CDR1 and CDR2 from the germline V gene are MGHDK and SYGVNS. The CDR3 sequence is CASSGRDRYYGYTF. In nucleotides, the CDR3 is TGTGCCAGCAGTGGTCGGGACAGGTACTATGGCTACACCTTC.

The chain employs TRBV6-2 or TRBV6-3 and TRBJ1-2; a possible D gene is TRBD1 (6 bases). The ends were cut back, 5 bases at V and 4 bases at J, with 11 bases in the middle. This CDR3 has 13 residues. Germline V CDR1 and CDR2: MNHEY, SVGEGT. In nucleotides, the CDR3 is TGTGCCAGCAGTGACACAGGGACCTATGGCTACACCTTC. This gives the protein CASSDTGTYGYTF.

The rearrangement links TRBV5-1 to TRBJ2-6, with 8 bases aligning to TRBD1. V gave up 1 base and J gave up 1 base; unmatched junction bases: 4. The CDR3 length is 17 residues. The germline gives CDR1 SGHRS, CDR2 YFSETQ. CDR3 bases: TGCGCCAGCAGCTTGAACAGGGGGAGGTCTGGGGCCAACGTCCTGACTTTC. It encodes CASSLNRGRSGANVLTF.

This clonotype came up many times. This sequence joins TRBV10-3 and TRBJ2-3; D remains unclear. Germline V gene lookup returns CDR1 ENHRY and CDR2 SYGVKD. The germline V and J ends were trimmed by 3 bases and 8 bases, with 15 bases remaining between them. The CDR3 loop spans 14 amino acids. CDR3 nucleotide sequence: TGTGCCATCAGTGACCCTACTACGAAGCGTACGCAGTATTTT. Its translation is CAISDPTTKRTQYF.

V and J are TRBV5-1 and TRBJ2-1; D tentatively fits TRBD1 or TRBD2 (5 bases each). CDR3 length: 15 residues. V was pared by 2 bases and J by 7 bases, with 16 bases between. Germline lookup yields CDR1 SGHRS and CDR2 YFSETQ. CDR3 nucleotide sequence: TGCGCCAGCAGCTTACGTGGGGGTTCGAGAAATGAGCAGTTCTTC. It encodes CASSLRGGSRNEQFF.

This clonotype was seen many times. The rearrangement links TRBV12-3 or TRBV12-4 to TRBJ2-5, with D unclear. V shed 6 bases and J shed 4 bases, with 9 bases lying between them. The CDR3 sequence is 12 residues long. CDR3 nucleotide sequence: TGTGCCAGCAGCCCCTCGGGAGAGACCCAGTACTTC. It is translated as CASSPSGETQYF.

J is TRBJ1-6 and V is TRBV6-1, with 10 bases lining up with TRBD1. Germline V CDR1 and CDR2: MNHNS, SASEGT. The J segment lost 9 bases and the V segment lost 2 bases, leaving 4 bases of the junction unmatched. The length of the CDR3 is 15 residues. DNA for the CDR3: TGTGCCAGCAGTGAAATTTGGACAGGGGGTTCACCCCTCCACTTT. This gives the protein CASSEIWTGGSPLHF.

V usage is TRBV6-1 and J usage is TRBJ2-1, with 9 bases lining up with TRBD2. Germline V gene lookup returns CDR1 MNHNS and CDR2 SASEGT. The CDR3 runs 14 residues. V trimming: 7 bases; J trimming: 3 bases; junction bases outside the gene matches: 4. CDR3 bases: TGTGCCAGCAATAGACTAGCGGTCTACAATGAGCAGTTCTTC. This codes for CASNRLAVYNEQFF.

The chain carries TRBV6-1 and TRBJ2-1; weak D call: TRBD2 (6 bases). V shed 6 bases and J shed 7 bases, with 16 bases lying between them. Germline loops: CDR1 MNHNS, CDR2 SASEGT. The CDR3 is 14 amino acids. CDR3 nucleotide sequence: TGTGCCAGCAGGGGGTGGGGGGATGGAAATGAGCAGTTCTTC. Protein product: CASRGWGDGNEQFF.

The chain uses TRBV12-3 or TRBV12-4 and TRBJ1-2; D is undetermined. V lost 6 bases, J lost 4 bases, and 12 bases lay in between. There are 13 residues in the CDR3. The CDR3 DNA sequence: TGTGCCAGCAGCTACGGGCCCTTCTATGGCTACACCTTC. This translates into CASSYGPFYGYTF.

V and J are TRBV29-1 and TRBJ2-5; either TRBD1 or TRBD2 may fit D (5 bases each). CDR3 length: 10 residues. In germline, CDR1 is SQVTM, CDR2 ANQGSEA. Trimming pared 5 bases from V and 12 bases from J, leaving 13 bases between. Here the CDR3 DNA reads TGCAGCGTTTTCCGGGACGTGGAGTACTTC. Protein product: CSVFRDVEYF.

This chain joins TRBV6-1 and TRBJ2-3, with 9 bases that match TRBD2. J gave up 6 bases and V 8 bases, and 15 bases lay outside the gene matches. Germline assignment: CDR1 MNHNS and CDR2 SASEGT. The CDR3 has 16 residues. CDR3 sequence reads: CASARTGTSYWDTQYF. CDR3 coding DNA: TGTGCCAGCGCTAGGACTGGGACTAGCTATTGGGATACGCAGTATTTT.

The chain combines TRBV20-1 with TRBJ2-1; no definite D call. Looked up from germline, CDR1 is DFQATT and CDR2 is SNEGSKA (reference sequence). The CDR3 sequence is 12 residues long. The chain's CDR3 is CSSAAVHNEQFF. The CDR3 DNA reads TGCAGCTCCGCCGCAGTCCACAATGAGCAGTTCTTC.

This clonotype turned up a few times. The rearrangement joins TRBV5-1 to TRBJ1-1; D is uncertain. This CDR3 is 15 amino acids long. Trimming removed 4 bases from V and 1 base from J, with 14 bases in between. Germline lookup yields CDR1 SGHRS and CDR2 YFSETQ. The CDR3 loop is CASSPVGTRNTEAFF. CDR3 nucleotide sequence: TGCGCCAGCAGCCCGGTGGGAACAAGGAACACTGAAGCTTTCTTT.

The V gene is TRBV9, the J gene TRBJ2-1; D is perhaps TRBD1 (5 bases). The CDR3 extends over 14 amino acids. V lost 3 bases and J lost 6, with 13 bases in between. Germline V gene sequence: CDR1 SGDLS, CDR2 YYNGEE. The CDR3 DNA is TGTGCCAGCAGCGAGGCTGGGGCCTCCAATGAGCAGTTCTTC. Its translation is CASSEAGASNEQFF.

The chain carries TRBV27 and TRBJ2-2; TRBD2 matches at 14 bases. Trimming took 3 bases from V and 5 from J; bases not matched to a gene: 2. The CDR3 sequence is 16 residues long. CDR1 is MNHEY and CDR2 is SMNVEV in the germline V gene (reference sequence). CDR3 residues: CASSLRTSGRTGELFF. The CDR3 DNA reads TGTGCCAGCAGTTTGAGGACTAGCGGGAGGACCGGGGAGCTGTTTTTT.

The CDR3 here is CASSGRGKSPGTEAFF. The CDR3 DNA follows: TGTGCCAGCAGTGGCAGGGGGAAATCTCCGGGCACTGAAGCTTTCTTT. The chain joins TRBV7-9 to TRBJ1-1, with 7 bases fitting TRBD1. V lost 6 bases to trimming and J lost 4 bases; unmatched junction nucleotides: 14. This CDR3 has 16 amino acids. Germline CDR1 SEHNR, CDR2 FQNEAQ (reference sequence).

This clonotype was detected ten times or more. Compared with germline, one end of the junction differs, possibly owing to a read error. The V gene is TRBV7-2, the J gene TRBJ2-7; perhaps D is TRBD1 or TRBD2 (5 bases each). Germline values: CDR1 SGHTA, CDR2 FQGNSA. The CDR3 length is 11 residues. CDR3 loop: CASSPGALSHF. The CDR3 nucleotides read TGTGCCAGCAGCCCCGGGGCACTTAGCCACTTC.